The 20 T cell receptor beta chains below all came from one sample that was sequenced in a study of OX40 agonist ivuxolimab in advanced cancers. TCRdb's copy holds only in-frame clones and misses some; the assay was immunoSEQ multiplex PCR. The sample shows about 89,000 clones, approximately 91% of them seen only once. Sequencing was performed on CD4+ or CD8+ T cells sorted from blood, taken in a trial of the OX40 agonist ivuxolimab. The receptors were gathered from an adult with an advanced solid tumor such as melanoma, head and neck, liver or kidney cancer.

The chain recombines TRBV29-1 with TRBJ2-7; D unclear. Deletions cut 4 bases from V and 6 bases from J, with 7 bases between. The CDR3 loop spans 10 amino acids. CDR1 and CDR2 (germline): SQVTM, ANQGSEA. The CDR3 region is CSVGGSEQYF. The CDR3 nucleotides are TGCAGCGTTGGAGGCAGCGAGCAGTACTTC.

The V gene is TRBV9, the J gene TRBJ2-7; D ambiguous. The germline V and J ends were trimmed by 0 bases and 0 bases, with 7 bases remaining between them. There are 14 residues in the CDR3. Per the germline V gene, CDR1 is SGDLS and CDR2 is YYNGEE. The CDR3 DNA follows: TGTGCCAGCAGCGTAGCTCGACACTCCTACGAGCAGTACTTC. This translates into CASSVARHSYEQYF.

The chain employs TRBV6-5 and TRBJ1-1; D is possibly TRBD1 (5 bases). The CDR3 has 12 residues. Trimming removed 4 bases at V and 10 bases at J, with 13 bases between. Germline V gene lookup returns CDR1 MNHEY and CDR2 SVGAGI. This chain's CDR3 is CASSLSREVAFF. The CDR3 nucleotides are TGTGCCAGCAGTTTATCCAGGGAGGTAGCTTTCTTT.

CDR3 sequence reads: CASSLGTPNTGELFF. The CDR3 DNA follows: TGCGCCAGCAGCTTGGGTACACCGAACACCGGGGAGCTGTTTTTT. The rearrangement joins TRBV5-1 to TRBJ2-2; no clear D. Germline CDR1 and CDR2: SGHRS and YFSETQ. Trimming shortened V by 0 bases and J by 0 bases, and 6 bases separated the two germline ends. This CDR3 has 15 amino acids.

The chain links TRBV19 to TRBJ2-7; D is unclear. V was cut by 1 base and J by 4 bases, with 8 bases left in between. Per germline, CDR1 LNHDA and CDR2 SQIVND (reference sequence). The CDR3 loop spans 13 amino acids. CDR3 region: CASSIAPDYEQYF. In nucleotides, the CDR3 is TGTGCCAGTAGTATAGCCCCAGATTACGAGCAGTACTTC.

V and J are TRBV4-1 and TRBJ2-7; 15 bases fit TRBD2. CDR1 and CDR2 from the germline V gene are MGHRA and YSYEKL. The V gene end was trimmed by 1 base and the J gene end by 4 bases; junction bases not matched to a gene: 14. This CDR3 comprises 20 residues. The CDR3 region is CASSQGPGQRTSGREYEQYF. DNA for the CDR3: TGCGCCAGCAGCCAAGGTCCGGGACAGAGGACTAGCGGGAGGGAATACGAGCAGTACTTC.

The chain carries TRBV7-2 and TRBJ2-1; 8 nucleotides agree with TRBD1. Trimming took 6 bases from V and 7 from J; bases not matched to a gene: 11. This CDR3 is 15 amino acids long. Per the germline V gene, CDR1 is SGHTA and CDR2 is FQGNSA. The CDR3 coding sequence is TGTGCCAGCAGACCTACCGGGACAGGAACAAATGAGCAGTTCTTC. This encodes CASRPTGTGTNEQFF. Filled out from reference TRBV7-2 and TRBJ2-1, the complete variable domain reads GAGVSQSPSNKVTEKGKDVELRCDPISGHTALYWYRQSLGQGLEFLIYFQGNSAPDKSGLPSDRFSAERTGGSVSTLTIQRTQQEDSAVYLCASRPTGTGTNEQFFGPGTRLTVL.

The chain is built from TRBV11-2 and TRBJ2-3; no definite D call. Germline V gene sequence: CDR1 SGHAT, CDR2 FQNNGV. The CDR3 length is 15 residues. Trimming removed 5 bases at V and 5 bases at J, with 17 bases between. The CDR3 coding sequence is TGTGCCAGCAGCCTAAGCCGGGCCCTGGGAGATACGCAGTATTTT. The encoded protein is CASSLSRALGDTQYF.

This chain connects TRBV19 to TRBJ1-1; tentatively, D is TRBD1 (5 bases). This CDR3 region has 14 residues. Trimming stripped 6 bases from V and 4 bases from J, with 15 bases between. Germline-derived CDR1 and CDR2 are LNHDA and SQIVND (reference sequence). The CDR3 protein is CASRTGLSSTEAFF. CDR3 bases: TGTGCCAGTAGGACGGGGCTGTCGAGCACTGAAGCTTTCTTT. Together with reference TRBV19 and TRBJ1-1, the CDR3 gives the full variable domain: DGGITQSPKYLFRKEGQNVTLSCEQNLNHDAMYWYRQDPGQGLRLIYYSQIVNDFQKGDIAEGYSVSREKKESFPLTVTSAQKNPTAFYLCASRTGLSSTEAFFGQGTRLTVV.

V usage is TRBV18 and J usage is TRBJ2-7, with D unresolved. Germline CDR1 is KGHSH and CDR2 is LQKENI. Deletions cut 3 bases from V and 1 base from J, with 7 bases between. The CDR3 runs to 13 residues. CDR3 loop: CASSPRPSYEQYF. The DNA of the CDR3 is TGTGCCAGCTCACCTCGGCCATCCTACGAGCAGTACTTC.

In its sample, this clone was seen once. The chain couples TRBV7-2 to TRBJ2-7; TRBD1 aligns across 7 bases. The CDR3 has 15 amino acids. The V gene end was trimmed by 0 bases and the J gene end by 3 bases; junction bases not matched to a gene: 5. Germline V gene sequence: CDR1 SGHTA, CDR2 FQGNSA. The CDR3 here is CASSLAAGGRYEQYF. As DNA, the CDR3 is TGTGCCAGCAGCTTAGCGGCAGGGGGACGCTACGAGCAGTACTTC.

The chain is built from TRBV27 and TRBJ2-1; 10 bases align to TRBD2. In germline, CDR1 is MNHEY, CDR2 SMNVEV (reference sequence). Trimming took 7 bases from V and 1 from J; bases not matched to a gene: 4. The CDR3 loop spans 15 amino acids. The CDR3: CASTASGGSYNEQFF. The CDR3 DNA follows: TGTGCCAGCACGGCTAGCGGGGGTTCCTACAATGAGCAGTTCTTC.

The V call is TRBV7-2, the J call TRBJ2-7; D tentatively fits TRBD1 or TRBD2 (6 bases each). The V gene lost 5 bases and the J gene lost 2 bases, with 13 bases spanning the gap. Germline V gene sequence: CDR1 SGHTA, CDR2 FQGNSA. The CDR3 totals 14 residues. CDR3 protein: CASSQLGGPYEQYF. DNA for the CDR3: TGTGCCAGCAGCCAACTTGGGGGGCCCTACGAGCAGTACTTC.

A word on this clone: This sample also contains other DNA sequences that code for the same CDR3. The chain couples TRBV9 to TRBJ2-1; either TRBD1 or TRBD2 may fit D (5 bases each). V was shortened by 3 bases and J by 0 bases, with 10 bases between the two germline ends. This CDR3 contains 15 residues. Germline CDR1 is SGDLS and CDR2 is YYNGEE. The CDR3 region is CASSASGSSYNEQFF. DNA for the CDR3: TGTGCCAGCAGCGCCTCAGGGAGCTCCTACAATGAGCAGTTCTTC.

V is TRBV29-1 and J is TRBJ2-1, with 8 bases fitting TRBD1. The CDR3 covers 11 residues. CDR1 is SQVTM, CDR2 ANQGSEA, per germline. With 6 bases clipped from V and 8 bases from J, the junction kept 3 bases outside the gene matches. In nucleotides, the CDR3 is TGCAGCGTGGGACAGGCGGATGAGCAGTTCTTC. Amino acid sequence: CSVGQADEQFF.

The chain combines TRBV29-1 with TRBJ2-3, with TRBD2 as a possible D gene (5 bases). This CDR3 is built from 15 residues. The V end lost 3 bases, the J end lost 3 bases, and 16 bases lay between the germline ends. Germline-derived CDR1 and CDR2 are SQVTM and ANQGSEA. The CDR3 DNA is TGCAGCGTTGATCCCACTAGGAATCCTACAGATACGCAGTATTTT. Protein product: CSVDPTRNPTDTQYF.

The chain recombines TRBV7-2 with TRBJ2-4, with 7 positions matching TRBD1. This CDR3 has 13 residues. V was pared by 5 bases and J by 8 bases, with 6 bases of the junction left unmatched. Germline CDR1 reads SGHTA; CDR2 reads FQGNSA. The DNA for the CDR3 is TGTGCCAGCAGCCCAAACCAGGGGGACATTCAGTACTTC. Protein: CASSPNQGDIQYF.

This rearrangement joins TRBV27 to TRBJ1-5; D unclear. The V gene's germline CDR1 is MNHEY and CDR2 SMNVEV (reference sequence). CDR3 length: 13 residues. Deletions cut 6 bases from V and 3 bases from J, with 9 bases between. DNA of the CDR3: TGTGCCAGCAGGTCGGGATACAATCAGCCCCAGCATTTT. Translating it yields CASRSGYNQPQHF.

This chain joins TRBV7-9 and TRBJ2-7; 9 nucleotides agree with TRBD1. The CDR3 consists of 14 residues. The V segment lost 4 bases and the J segment 6 bases; nucleotides outside the gene matches: 7. CDR1 and CDR2 (germline): SEHNR, FQNEAQ (reference sequence). The CDR3 spells CASSSRTGASEQYF. In nucleotides, the CDR3 is TGTGCCAGCAGCTCAAGGACAGGGGCTAGCGAGCAGTACTTC.

The chain is built from TRBV18 and TRBJ1-1; 7 positions match TRBD1. The CDR3 totals 16 residues. Trimming cost V 0 bases and J 0 bases; bases outside gene matches: 4. Per the germline V gene, CDR1 is KGHSH and CDR2 is LQKENI. In DNA, the CDR3 is TGTGCCAGCTCACCACCGTCAGGGGGAGTGAACACTGAAGCTTTCTTT. Amino acids: CASSPPSGGVNTEAFF.